A selection of T cell receptor beta chains follows, all from one sample in a study of post-analysis software for immune sequencing data. Each CDR3 protein gets one entry after TCRdb re-called the PCR reads with MiXCR. The sample includes hundreds of thousands of distinct CDR3 sequences, around 50% of them seen just once. Material for sequencing was blood. These receptors all stem from a girl between 10 and 17 years old with multiple sclerosis. The CDR3 runs from the conserved cysteine through the conserved F or W. Each record gives: V gene, clone size, J gene, D gene, CDR3 protein, CDR3 DNA. A D gene is named only where the DNA matches it firmly. Some rows mark clone size as missing; the rest say once, few, many or name a class of expanded clone.

V gene: TRBV5-5; clone size: few; J gene: TRBJ1-1; D gene: -; CDR3 protein: CASSPAIRQPFF; CDR3 DNA: TGTGCCAGCAGCCCTGCCATCAGACAGCCTTTCTTT
V gene: TRBV6-6; clone size: -; J gene: TRBJ2-5; D gene: -; CDR3 protein: CASTIEGETQYF; CDR3 DNA: TGTGCCAGCACGATTGAGGGGGAGACCCAGTACTTC
V gene: TRBV29-1; clone size: few; J gene: TRBJ2-3; D gene: -; CDR3 protein: CSLGTLGADTQYF; CDR3 DNA: TGCAGCCTCGGGACTCTAGGGGCAGATACGCAGTATTTT
V gene: TRBV12-3/TRBV12-4; clone size: -; J gene: TRBJ1-2; D gene: -; CDR3 protein: CASTSYQNYGYTF; CDR3 DNA: TGTGCCAGCACCTCTTACCAAAACTATGGCTACACCTTC
V gene: TRBV7-9; clone size: few; J gene: TRBJ2-3; D gene: TRBD2; CDR3 protein: CASSLVPSGGQYF; CDR3 DNA: TGTGCCAGCAGCTTAGTCCCTAGCGGGGGTCAGTATTTT
V gene: TRBV7-3; clone size: -; J gene: TRBJ2-1; D gene: TRBD2; CDR3 protein: CASSLTGGNVFGNEQFF; CDR3 DNA: TGTGCCAGCAGCTTAACCGGGGGGAACGTGTTTGGTAATGAGCAGTTCTTC
V gene: TRBV29-1; clone size: few; J gene: TRBJ2-1; D gene: -; CDR3 protein: CSVEWSSRREQFF; CDR3 DNA: TGCAGCGTTGAATGGTCTAGTCGCCGCGAGCAGTTCTTC
V gene: TRBV27; clone size: once; J gene: TRBJ2-7; D gene: -; CDR3 protein: CASRSGVHPHYEQYF; CDR3 DNA: TGTGCCAGCAGGTCAGGGGTCCACCCTCACTACGAGCAGTACTTC
V gene: TRBV5-1; clone size: few; J gene: TRBJ2-7; D gene: TRBD2; CDR3 protein: CASSIISGGACYEQYF; CDR3 DNA: TGCGCCAGCAGCATTATTAGCGGGGGGGCGTGCTACGAGCAGTACTTC
V gene: TRBV6-5; clone size: -; J gene: TRBJ1-5; D gene: -; CDR3 protein: CASSYRKGSNQPQHF; CDR3 DNA: TGTGCCAGCAGTTACAGAAAAGGGAGCAATCAGCCCCAGCATTTT
V gene: TRBV28; clone size: -; J gene: TRBJ2-1; D gene: TRBD2; CDR3 protein: CASSRLSGRAYNEQFF; CDR3 DNA: TGTGCCAGCAGTCGACTTAGCGGGAGGGCCTACAATGAGCAGTTCTTC
V gene: TRBV12-3/TRBV12-4; clone size: few; J gene: TRBJ2-7; D gene: -; CDR3 protein: CASSSSARGNEQYF; CDR3 DNA: TGTGCCAGCAGTTCCAGCGCCCGGGGGAACGAGCAGTACTTC
V gene: TRBV12-3/TRBV12-4; clone size: -; J gene: TRBJ1-2; D gene: TRBD1; CDR3 protein: CASSQQTGRYGYTF; CDR3 DNA: TGTGCCAGCAGCCAACAGACAGGGCGCTATGGCTACACCTTC
V gene: TRBV29-1; clone size: -; J gene: TRBJ2-7; D gene: TRBD1; CDR3 protein: CSVDHRTGGEQYF; CDR3 DNA: TGCAGCGTTGACCACAGGACAGGGGGCGAGCAGTACTTC
V gene: TRBV3-1; clone size: -; J gene: TRBJ1-1; D gene: -; CDR3 protein: CASSQALNSHEAFF; CDR3 DNA: TGTGCCAGCAGCCAAGCGTTAAACAGCCACGAAGCTTTCTTT
V gene: TRBV7-3; clone size: -; J gene: TRBJ2-1; D gene: -; CDR3 protein: CASSLGGGQYNEQFF; CDR3 DNA: TGTGCCAGCAGCTTAGGTGGCGGGCAATACAATGAGCAGTTCTTC
V gene: TRBV7-2; clone size: -; J gene: TRBJ2-3; D gene: -; CDR3 protein: CASSLGFTDTQYF; CDR3 DNA: TGTGCCAGCAGTTTGGGCTTCACAGATACGCAGTATTTT
V gene: TRBV7-9; clone size: few; J gene: TRBJ2-4; D gene: -; CDR3 protein: CASSSAAGGGDIQYF; CDR3 DNA: TGTGCCAGCAGCTCGGCAGCGGGTGGAGGGGACATTCAGTACTTC
V gene: TRBV20-1; clone size: -; J gene: TRBJ2-1; D gene: TRBD2; CDR3 protein: CSAATGGPENEQFF; CDR3 DNA: TGCAGTGCGGCCACGGGGGGGCCAGAGAATGAGCAGTTCTTC
V gene: TRBV7-7; clone size: -; J gene: TRBJ2-7; D gene: -; CDR3 protein: CAGSRTESSYEQYF; CDR3 DNA: TGTGCTGGCAGCCGGACCGAGAGCTCCTACGAGCAGTACTTC
V gene: TRBV7-2; clone size: -; J gene: TRBJ2-7; D gene: TRBD1; CDR3 protein: CASTRTGRYEQYF; CDR3 DNA: TGTGCCAGCACCCGGACAGGGCGCTACGAGCAGTACTTC
V gene: TRBV20-1; clone size: -; J gene: TRBJ2-1; D gene: TRBD2; CDR3 protein: CSATRTSGGALEQFF; CDR3 DNA: TGCAGTGCCACTCGAACTAGCGGGGGGGCCCTTGAGCAGTTCTTC
V gene: TRBV14; clone size: few; J gene: TRBJ2-3; D gene: -; CDR3 protein: CASRDRDWSTDTQYF; CDR3 DNA: TGTGCCAGCAGAGACCGGGACTGGAGCACAGATACGCAGTATTTT
V gene: TRBV11-2; clone size: -; J gene: TRBJ2-7; D gene: -; CDR3 protein: CASSHRGLQTYEQYF; CDR3 DNA: TGTGCCAGCAGCCACAGGGGACTTCAAACCTACGAGCAGTACTTC
V gene: TRBV14; clone size: -; J gene: TRBJ2-1; D gene: -; CDR3 protein: CASSQEGVRQFF; CDR3 DNA: TGTGCCAGCAGCCAAGAGGGAGTACGACAGTTCTTC
V gene: TRBV4-2; clone size: -; J gene: TRBJ2-7; D gene: -; CDR3 protein: CASSQDSNVAYEQYF; CDR3 DNA: TGTGCCAGCAGCCAAGATTCTAACGTGGCTTACGAGCAGTACTTC
V gene: TRBV7-6; clone size: -; J gene: TRBJ2-3; D gene: TRBD2; CDR3 protein: CASRPSGGVTDTQYF; CDR3 DNA: TGTGCCAGCAGGCCAAGCGGGGGTGTCACAGATACGCAGTATTTT
V gene: TRBV20-1; clone size: -; J gene: TRBJ2-3; D gene: TRBD2; CDR3 protein: CSAKTIIAGGDTDTQYF; CDR3 DNA: TGCAGTGCTAAAACCATCATAGCGGGAGGGGACACAGATACGCAGTATTTT
V gene: TRBV4-1; clone size: few; J gene: TRBJ2-4; D gene: TRBD2; CDR3 protein: CASSQVLGSGRAKNIQYF; CDR3 DNA: TGCGCCAGCAGCCAAGTGCTCGGTAGCGGGAGGGCCAAAAACATTCAGTACTTC
V gene: TRBV4-1; clone size: -; J gene: TRBJ1-2; D gene: TRBD1; CDR3 protein: CASSQERDRGYTF; CDR3 DNA: TGCGCCAGCAGCCAAGAAAGGGACAGGGGGTACACCTTC
V gene: TRBV4-1; clone size: -; J gene: TRBJ2-5; D gene: TRBD1; CDR3 protein: CASSQTGTGMVETQYF; CDR3 DNA: TGCGCCAGCAGCCAAACCGGGACAGGGATGGTTGAGACCCAGTACTTC
V gene: TRBV27; clone size: -; J gene: TRBJ1-6; D gene: -; CDR3 protein: CASSFRAIFGSPLHF; CDR3 DNA: TGTGCCAGCAGTTTTCGTGCGATTTTTGGATCACCCCTCCACTTT
V gene: TRBV7-9; clone size: few; J gene: TRBJ2-7; D gene: -; CDR3 protein: CASTQGGPTSYEQYF; CDR3 DNA: TGTGCCAGCACTCAGGGGGGACCAACCTCCTACGAGCAGTACTTC
V gene: TRBV7-9; clone size: -; J gene: TRBJ2-7; D gene: -; CDR3 protein: CASRLDYEQYF; CDR3 DNA: TGTGCCAGCAGACTAGACTACGAGCAGTACTTC
V gene: TRBV6-5; clone size: few; J gene: TRBJ1-2; D gene: -; CDR3 protein: CASSKTANYGYTF; CDR3 DNA: TGTGCCAGCAGTAAGACAGCTAACTATGGCTACACCTTC
V gene: TRBV15; clone size: -; J gene: TRBJ2-5; D gene: -; CDR3 protein: CATSREGPNQETQYF; CDR3 DNA: TGTGCCACCAGCAGAGAAGGGCCTAACCAAGAGACCCAGTACTTC